This T cell receptor (beta chain) is drawn from a study of beta chain features in type 1 diabetes (dated by TCRdb to 2017 to 2018). In the study overall: Mean age, gender distribution, total cell number and subset yield were not different between patients and healthy donors. Across all samples, fewer than 130 million sorted cells were examined, and cell number per subset correlated strongly with RNA yield. The study compared the TCRB repertoires of sorted circulating CD4+ T cell subsets in recently diagnosed type 1 diabetes patients with those in matched healthy donors. Naive and central memory subsets were obtained from all 30 or so donors, but regulatory and stem cell-like memory subsets were isolated from only 8 patients and about 8 healthy donors.

Turning to this clone: Its cognate antigen has yet to be identified. Within one base of it there is no much larger clone, and no base qualities were kept.

The entire amount of isolated RNA was reverse transcribed using the High Capacity cDNA Reverse Transcription Kit, so the sequenced TCRB transcripts were expressed ones. Deep immunoSEQ sequencing was applied to naive, central memory and regulatory T cell samples, giving an average of roughly 3.5 million total reads per sample. After sorted cells were lysed in RLT buffer, RNA was extracted with DNase-treated RNeasy Micro or Mini kits, with the choice depending on cell number. Each cell subset was processed on its own to prevent cross-contamination, while patient and healthy donor samples were processed together. TCRB sequences were amplified from cDNA with the immunoSEQ multiplex PCR, producing 87-bp fragments spanning the CDR3 region. Amplicons were sequenced on the Illumina HiSeq platform. Per the original workflow: PCR bias was computationally corrected using synthetic template baselines, reads within Hamming distance 2 were collapsed, and singletons that could not be merged were discarded. Reads were aligned against IMGT so that V, D and J genes, CDR3 length and insertions or deletions at six rearrangement sites could be assigned. Within each subset, clonotype counts were normalized to sorted cell number, after which true diversity and Gini coefficients were computed with the tcR R package. Repertoire sharing was quantified using the overlap coefficient calculated on TCRB nucleotide sequences. As a proxy for the pre-selection repertoire, out-of-frame TCRB sequences from naive cells were analyzed. The immuneACCESS repertoire file appears here via TCRdb, limited to in-frame rearrangements. These files lack a portion of the clones; in checked studies, under half of the deficit traces to unresolved V genes, and the cause of the others is not known. V, J and clone size reflect that table, while D and trimming were determined from the DNA. The table for this sample lists more than 550,000 clones; about 14% of them were counted only once. In total, the top ten clones hold 0.03% to 0.04% of the sample.

A single peripheral blood draw of approximately 0.11 L on average was collected from each donor into heparinised tubes. A BD FACSAria II was used to sort naive, central memory, regulatory and stem cell-like memory CD4+ T cells with a panel that included CD45RO, CCR7, CD25, CD127, CD95 and CD27. Purity was above 95% for every sorted population. Right away, PBMCs were isolated by Lymphoprep density gradient centrifugation and were stained directly, with no culture step. Samples were stained and sorted in pairs, with one healthy donor and one patient per experiment, so that batch effects were minimized. General study outcomes and caveats: Because small numbers of individuals were included in the HLA sub-analyses, any influence of HLA type on TCRB rearrangement was left unresolved. Type 1 diabetes patients showed a moderate but significant shortening of TCRB CDR3 length in all four CD4+ subsets. Naive, central memory and regulatory TCRB repertoires appeared to be more similar among patients than among healthy donors. At VDJ recombination sites, patients with type 1 diabetes made fewer insertions and deleted more nucleotides, a pattern implying thymic rearrangement abnormalities. Shorter templates might have been favored by PCR, but patient and control samples were amplified and corrected together, so both groups would have been affected equally by any skew. Because cDNA was sequenced instead of genomic DNA, activated cells with high expression could be over-represented, although the groups did not differ in activation or CD3 levels.

The TCR sequence derives from a man younger than 35 with type 1 diabetes. The sample comprised naive CD4+ T cells from blood. The cell subset or site tag for this specimen amounts to: true naive CD4+ T cells.

The base sequence is TGTGCCAGCAGTCACCAAATTGCCGGGGAGCTGTTTTTT. It translates to CASSHQIAGELFF. This receptor chain uses TRBV6-6 and TRBJ2-2; the D gene is not confidently resolved. From its cysteine to its phenylalanine, the CDR3 spans 13 amino acids. The entry retains the CDR3 DNA only, 39 bases that are in frame from base 1. Between the V and J ends, shortened by 5 bases and 6 bases respectively, the junction contains 10 bases. As encoded in the germline V gene (reference sequence), CDR1 is MNHNY while CDR2 is SVGAGI.